Listed here are 14 T cell receptor beta chains from one sample, sequenced in a study of T cells in Graves' hyperthyroidism and ophthalmopathy (dated by TCRdb to the late 2010s). Libraries were made using multiplex PCR. These reads were obtained on an Illumina HiSeq 2000. The TCR beta CDR3 regions were amplified from the RNA transcripts. The TCR CDR3 was subjected to a first round of RT-PCR using the HTBI primer set and the Qiagen OneStep RT-PCR kit. TCRdb reprocessed the public reads (quality trimming at Q25 with fastp, clone calling with MiXCR) and kept in-frame beta chains. Each CDR3 protein gets just one entry, which takes the most common genes and DNA from the rows behind it. The table for this sample lists fewer than 750,000 distinct CDR3 sequences; about 15% of them were counted only once. Approximately 4.3% of the sample is taken by the ten largest. The specimen was blood. The receptor source for this set is a woman in her forties with Graves' ophthalmopathy.

This clonotype has a count of ten or more. The rearrangement links TRBV6-5 to TRBJ2-7; D remains unclear. The CDR3 runs to 15 residues. Germline CDR1 reads MNHEY; CDR2 reads SVGAGI. V lost 0 bases and J lost 0, with 9 bases in between. The CDR3 protein is CASSYSNLGSYEQYF. The DNA for the CDR3 is TGTGCCAGCAGTTACTCGAACTTGGGCTCCTACGAGCAGTACTTC.

This clonotype was detected many times. Germline and junction disagree at one end, which may indicate a read error. V and J are TRBV5-1 and TRBJ2-7; TRBD1 aligns across 8 bases. The CDR3 totals 14 residues. Germline values: CDR1 SGHRS, CDR2 YFSETQ. The CDR3 is CASSLGTGPYEQYF. The CDR3 DNA sequence: TGTGCCAGCAGCTTAGGGACAGGCCCCTACGAGCAGTACTTC.

This clonotype was observed at least ten times. The rearrangement uses TRBV27 and TRBJ2-7; 7 positions match TRBD1. The V gene end was trimmed by 3 bases and the J gene end by 7 bases; junction bases not matched to a gene: 18. The CDR3 totals 17 residues. Germline V CDR1 and CDR2: MNHEY, SMNVEV (reference sequence). The CDR3 coding sequence is TGTGCCAGCAGTTTCCATTCCCAGGGGGAGCTCGGAGGTGAGCAGTACTTC. It yields the protein CASSFHSQGELGGEQYF.

The rearrangement uses TRBV20-1 and TRBJ2-7; 9 nucleotides align to TRBD2. The CDR3 loop spans 14 amino acids. After removal of 2 bases from V and 6 bases from J, the junction contained 8 bases not matched to a gene. Germline assignment: CDR1 DFQATT and CDR2 SNEGSKA (reference sequence). CDR3 loop: CSARPGIAGAEQYF. The CDR3 DNA sequence: TGCAGTGCTAGACCCGGGATAGCGGGAGCCGAGCAGTACTTC.

V gene TRBV3-1 combines with J gene TRBJ1-2; 8 bases are shared with TRBD1. Germline V lookup: CDR1 LGHDT, CDR2 YNNKEL (reference sequence). There are 14 residues in the CDR3. V was pared by 4 bases and J by 4 bases, with 5 bases of the junction left unmatched. The CDR3 nucleotides read TGTGCCAGCAGCCCGCAGGGGGCCGGCTATGGCTACACCTTC. Translated, it gives CASSPQGAGYGYTF.

This clonotype was seen a handful of times. The chain combines TRBV5-1 with TRBJ1-5; a possible D gene is TRBD1 (5 bases). The CDR3 has 14 amino acids. The V end lost 4 bases, the J end lost 7 bases, and 15 bases lay between the germline ends. Germline V gene sequence: CDR1 SGHRS, CDR2 YFSETQ. The CDR3 is CASSEGTKGQPQHF. Here the CDR3 DNA reads TGCGCCAGCAGCGAAGGGACCAAAGGACAGCCCCAGCATTTT.

This clonotype occurred many times. The rearrangement uses TRBV28 and TRBJ1-1; unclear D gene. The V and J ends lost 6 bases and 3 bases respectively, with 11 bases between them. Germline V lookup: CDR1 MDHEN, CDR2 SYDVKM. The CDR3 is made up of 13 amino acids. Here the CDR3 reads CASRQTGDTEAFF. The CDR3 DNA is TGTGCCAGCAGACAAACGGGAGACACTGAAGCTTTCTTT.

The sample holds many counts of this clonotype. CDR3 DNA sequence: TGTGCCAGCAGTGAAAGTGGGGCCCCCCTCTACGAGCAGTACTTC. Translating it yields CASSESGAPLYEQYF. This chain links TRBV2 with TRBJ2-7, with TRBD1 as a possible D gene (5 bases). Trimming left V 2 bases short and J 3 bases short, with 14 bases between. Germline V CDR1 and CDR2: SNHLY, FYNNEI. The CDR3 loop spans 15 amino acids.

This clonotype was counted ten times or more. The J gene is TRBJ2-7, the V gene TRBV29-1, with D possibly TRBD1 on 6 matching bases. This CDR3 has 15 residues. Germline lookup yields CDR1 SQVTM and CDR2 ANQGSEA. V gave up 4 bases and J gave up 0 bases, with 16 bases separating them. The CDR3 region is CSVVDPGHLSYEQYF. The DNA of the CDR3 is TGCAGCGTTGTCGACCCGGGACACCTCTCCTACGAGCAGTACTTC.

This clonotype appeared a few times. This chain links TRBV3-1 with TRBJ2-5; 7 nucleotides line up with TRBD2. CDR3 size: 13 residues. Germline CDR1 LGHDT, CDR2 YNNKEL (reference sequence). The V gene end was trimmed by 4 bases and the J gene end by 6 bases; junction bases not matched to a gene: 5. CDR3 nucleotide sequence: TGTGCCAGCAGCCCACTAGCGATGAAGACCCAGTACTTC. Protein product: CASSPLAMKTQYF.

The gene calls are TRBV19 and TRBJ1-5; 9 positions match TRBD1. This CDR3 spans 12 amino acids. CDR1 is LNHDA and CDR2 is SQIVND in the germline V gene (reference sequence). Trimming removed 6 bases from V and 9 bases from J; junction bases left unmatched: 3. The CDR3 DNA is TGTGCCAGTAGACAGGGGGCTCTGCCCCAGCATTTT. This gives the protein CASRQGALPQHF.

In this sample, this clonotype turned up many times. The rearrangement joins TRBV18 to TRBJ1-1; TRBD1 agrees at 7 bases. The V gene end was trimmed by 9 bases and the J gene end by 0 bases; junction bases not matched to a gene: 7. CDR1 KGHSH and CDR2 LQKENI come from the germline V gene. The CDR3 spans 14 residues. As DNA, the CDR3 is TGTGCCAGTAGCCCCGACAGGGTGAACACTGAAGCTTTCTTT. Translation: CASSPDRVNTEAFF.

At least ten counts were recorded for this clonotype. This chain links TRBV6-2 or TRBV6-3 with TRBJ2-7, with D possibly being TRBD1 (6 bases). With 6 bases removed from V and 0 bases from J, the gap between germline ends came to 18 bases. The CDR3 covers 16 residues. Germline V gene data show CDR1 as MNHEY and CDR2 as SVGEGT. The CDR3 reads CASSRHREITSYEQYF. DNA for the CDR3: TGTGCCAGCAGCCGGCACAGGGAAATTACCTCCTACGAGCAGTACTTC.

This clonotype showed up just a few times. The chain uses TRBV5-6 and TRBJ1-2; D is unresolved. Trimming took off 2 bases at V and 8 bases at J, with 16 bases between the two ends. The V gene's germline CDR1 is SGHDT and CDR2 YYEEEE. This CDR3 has 14 amino acids. CDR3 loop: CASSLWLYYGGYTF. In DNA, the CDR3 is TGTGCCAGCAGCTTATGGTTATACTATGGGGGCTACACCTTC.